Listed below are T cell receptor beta chains from one sample, sequenced in a study of cytomegalovirus exposure and HLA in healthy donors. TCRdb keeps only in-frame clones here, not all; method: immunoSEQ multiplex PCR. The sample lists around 140,000 clones, 80% to 90% occurring once. Input material: PBMCs. These receptors were taken from a woman in her twenties or thirties in good health and CMV-seronegative. The CDR3 runs from the conserved cysteine through the conserved F or W.

J	V	CDR3
TRBJ2-1	TRBV6-1	CASSEGLAENYNEQFF
TRBJ2-7	TRBV28	CASSSQGHLREYF
TRBJ1-1	TRBV18	CASSPQTGTGGPEAFF
TRBJ2-1	TRBV5-1	CASSLDTGTSGMYEQFF
TRBJ1-5	TRBV6-1	CASSEAGSYSNQPQHF
TRBJ2-3	TRBV7-3	CASSYGQLYTDTQYF
TRBJ2-7	TRBV5-8	CASSPGTGSSYEQYF
TRBJ1-1	TRBV18	CASSIRQGGHTEAFF
TRBJ1-2	TRBV28	CASSTGSGGYTF
TRBJ2-1	TRBV2	CASSELMGTSNNEQFF
TRBJ1-2	TRBV28	CASSLGAQGYGYTF
TRBJ2-3	TRBV9	CASSGYSSGSTDTQYF
TRBJ2-6	TRBV28	CASRRSGANVLTF
TRBJ2-2	TRBV5-5	CASSLGLALNTGELFF
TRBJ2-7	TRBV11-2	CASSYVPLAGVYEQYF
TRBJ2-1	TRBV7-3	CASSLGPALNHEQFF
TRBJ1-2	TRBV7-2	CASSTTRWQGRGYTF
TRBJ2-1	TRBV5-1	CASSTSGTFSYNEQFF
TRBJ2-5	TRBV7-9	CASSLTPQGWETQYF
TRBJ1-1	TRBV5-1	CASKKGWGTEAFF
TRBJ2-1	TRBV4-2	CASSPPTGVNEQFF
TRBJ2-7	TRBV7-3	CASSSAGVREQYF
TRBJ2-7	TRBV7-9	CASSPRTGRIWEQYF
TRBJ2-1	TRBV11-2	CASSGAGYNEQFF
TRBJ2-7	TRBV29-1	CSVEGRELAGGSAYEQYF
TRBJ2-1	TRBV20-1	CSARLLNEQFF
TRBJ2-7	TRBV28	CASSPGLAGSFSSYEQCF
TRBJ2-1	TRBV7-9	CSSSLAGTEQFF
TRBJ1-1	TRBV10-3	CAGTAGWNTEAFF
TRBJ2-2	TRBV19	CASSIGGATGELFF
.	TRBV18	CASSPGSERNYEQYF
TRBJ2-3	TRBV4-3	CASSQQLAESTDTQYF
TRBJ2-3	TRBV29-1	CSGSGGSTDTQYF
TRBJ2-3	TRBV30	CAWSVLIRDTQYF
TRBJ2-2	TRBV7-3	CASSPRQGGLFF
TRBJ2-3	TRBV7-3	CASSSLLSSTQYF
TRBJ1-1	TRBV9	CASSVVQGRATEAFF
TRBJ2-5	TRBV5-6	CASSFFSTSGVGETQYF
TRBJ2-2	TRBV5-6	CASSSGRESVAGELFF
TRBJ2-1	TRBV7-6	CASSLSPSEVQFF
TRBJ1-2	TRBV5-1	CASSLVPGQLNGYTF
TRBJ1-5	TRBV10-2	CASSSGTGGQPQHF
TRBJ2-1	TRBV7-2	CASSLRLLASFDNEQFF
TRBJ2-7	TRBV4-2	CASSQDTSGGAEQYF
TRBJ2-7	TRBV5-4	CASSPGQGINEQYF
TRBJ2-7	TRBV13	CASRKLAGGIGDEQYF
TRBJ1-5	TRBV15	CATSRDRQSGQPQHF
TRBJ2-7	TRBV6-6	CASSYSTGGYEQYF
TRBJ2-3	TRBV9	CASTYDSGLAGYGGDTQYF
TRBJ1-1	TRBV28	CASSSPRTGSTEAFF
TRBJ2-1	TRBV6-1	CASHTGASGYNEQFF
TRBJ1-1	TRBV5-4	CASSWDLTGGLGNTEAFF
TRBJ2-1	TRBV14	CASSLGLINEQFF
TRBJ2-3	TRBV7-2	CASSQTSGSDSTDTQYF